The T cell receptor (beta chain) under discussion was sequenced for a study of cytomegalovirus exposure and HLA in healthy donors. Broader study findings: A classifier reportedly called cytomegalovirus status with high sensitivity and specificity.

Primers: 60 Vbeta forward and 13 Jbeta reverse. Using immunoSEQ multiplex PCR, the repertoire was profiled, and TCRdb retains in-frame clones only, with some absent. The sample yields some 150,000 clones, approximately 68% seen once. With regard to this clone: Its matching antigen is unknown.

The CDR3 covers 17 residues. The J segment lost 4 bases and the V segment lost 0 bases, leaving 9 bases of the junction unmatched. Germline V gene sequence: CDR1 WNHNN, CDR2 SYGVQD (reference sequence). This sequence originates from a man in his sixties in good health and CMV-seronegative. Sequencing input: PBMCs. The J gene is TRBJ2-5, the V gene TRBV10-1, with 9 bases lining up with TRBD1. CDR3 DNA sequence: TGCGCCAGCAGTGAGTCGGGGACAGGGACGGGCGGAGAGACCCAGTACTTC. Its protein product is CASSESGTGTGGETQYF.